Following are 21 T cell receptor beta chains from one sample sequenced in a study of PD-1 blockade in classical Hodgkin lymphoma. Sequenced by immunoSEQ multiplex PCR; TCRdb stores in-frame clones only, minus some. The sample yields some 100,000 clones, over 85% seen once. Each and every patient relapsed after autologous stem cell transplantation, and patients got differing brentuximab vedotin exposure. The sequenced sample was peripheral blood mononuclear cells (PBMCs), obtained at baseline. These receptors came from a human donor with classical Hodgkin lymphoma.

The chain links TRBV6-1 to TRBJ2-2; D is uncertain. The CDR3 has 15 amino acids. V was cut by 3 bases and J by 7 bases, with 15 bases left in between. Germline values: CDR1 MNHNS, CDR2 SASEGT. CDR3 in amino acids: CASSEFRLAGGELFF. The CDR3 coding sequence is TGTGCCAGCAGTGAGTTTAGGTTAGCCGGCGGGGAGCTGTTTTTT.

The chain uses TRBV29-1 and TRBJ1-2; D not certain. Trimming removed 4 bases from V and 5 bases from J, with 8 bases in between. Germline CDR1 and CDR2: SQVTM and ANQGSEA. The CDR3 length is 11 residues. This chain's CDR3 is CSVGTQYGYTF. CDR3 in DNA: TGCAGCGTTGGGACCCAGTATGGCTACACCTTC.

The V gene is TRBV30, the J gene TRBJ2-7, with D possibly matching TRBD1 (6 bases). V shed 1 base and J shed 3 bases, with 7 bases lying between them. CDR1 is GTSNPN and CDR2 is SVGIG in the germline V gene (reference sequence). This CDR3 has 12 amino acids. The CDR3 reads CAWSAGDYEQYF. The CDR3 nucleotides are TGTGCCTGGAGTGCAGGGGACTACGAGCAGTACTTC.

This chain links TRBV28 with TRBJ2-7; possible D gene TRBD1, 5 bases. The ends were cut back, 4 bases at V and 2 bases at J, with 18 bases in the middle. The CDR3 covers 16 residues. In germline, CDR1 is MDHEN, CDR2 SYDVKM. Here the CDR3 reads CASSSPTKTETYEQYF. CDR3 coding DNA: TGTGCCAGCAGTTCCCCCACAAAGACAGAAACCTACGAGCAGTACTTC.

The V gene is TRBV9, the J gene TRBJ1-2; D is perhaps TRBD1 (5 bases). V was cut by 4 bases and J by 7 bases, with 11 bases left in between. This CDR3 contains 12 residues. Germline lookup yields CDR1 SGDLS and CDR2 YYNGEE. The CDR3 sequence is CASSQEGLGYTF. DNA for the CDR3: TGTGCCAGCAGCCAGGAGGGGCTTGGCTACACCTTC.

The chain combines TRBV27 with TRBJ2-7, with D possibly TRBD1 on 5 matching bases. This CDR3 spans 16 amino acids. Between the trimmed V and J ends, which lost 5 bases and 4 bases, there was a span of 21 bases. Germline assignment: CDR1 MNHEY and CDR2 SMNVEV (reference sequence). For the CDR3, the DNA is TGTGCCAGCAGTGACAGAGGCCCCCTGGGTTTGTACGAGCAGTACTTC. Amino acid sequence: CASSDRGPLGLYEQYF.

This clone was detected once. The chain carries TRBV6-4 and TRBJ1-3; tentative D call: TRBD1 (6 bases). Germline V lookup: CDR1 MRHNA, CDR2 SNTAGT. The length of the CDR3 is 18 residues. V was shortened by 6 bases and J by 1 base, with 22 bases between the two germline ends. This CDR3 reads CASRPDIGGAVSGNTIYF. CDR3 DNA: TGTGCCAGCAGACCGGACATTGGGGGCGCAGTTTCTGGAAACACCATATATTTT.

The V gene is TRBV7-9, the J gene TRBJ1-4; 7 bases agree with TRBD1. This CDR3 contains 15 residues. The V segment lost 11 bases and the J segment 2 bases; nucleotides outside the gene matches: 11. Germline assignment: CDR1 SEHNR and CDR2 FQNEAQ (reference sequence). DNA of the CDR3: TGTGCCCCCCAGGCCCTCAGGGGGACTAATGAAAAACTGTTTTTT. It yields the protein CAPQALRGTNEKLFF.

The rearrangement joins TRBV5-4 to TRBJ1-4; D call uncertain. The CDR3 is 15 amino acids. V gave up 0 bases and J gave up 3 bases, with 9 bases separating them. CDR1 and CDR2 from the germline V gene are SGHNT and YYREEE (reference sequence). CDR3 DNA sequence: TGTGCCAGCAGCTTGGGTGGATGGGCTAATGAAAAACTGTTTTTT. Protein: CASSLGGWANEKLFF.

The chain has TRBV19 and TRBJ2-7; possibly TRBD2 for D (5 bases). Germline CDR1 reads LNHDA; CDR2 reads SQIVND (reference sequence). CDR3 length equals 18 residues. V was pared by 3 bases and J by 1 base, with 22 bases between. The CDR3 region is CASSINPGRPEFSYEQYF. The CDR3 DNA sequence: TGTGCCAGTAGTATTAATCCGGGAAGACCGGAATTTTCCTACGAGCAGTACTTC. Full variable domain (rest looked up from reference TRBV19 and TRBJ2-7): DGGITQSPKYLFRKEGQNVTLSCEQNLNHDAMYWYRQDPGQGLRLIYYSQIVNDFQKGDIAEGYSVSREKKESFPLTVTSAQKNPTAFYLCASSINPGRPEFSYEQYFGPGTRLTVT.

The CDR3: CASSSGGLAPTYEQYF. CDR3 sequence (DNA): TGTGCCAGCAGCTCCGGGGGGCTAGCGCCCACCTACGAGCAGTACTTC. This rearrangement joins TRBV11-3 to TRBJ2-7, with a tentative D call TRBD2 (7 bases). The CDR3 runs 16 residues. CDR1 and CDR2 (germline): SGHNT, YENEEA. The V gene lost 4 bases and the J gene lost 2 bases, with 18 bases spanning the gap.

This clone was counted a few times. The chain combines TRBV28 with TRBJ2-7, with D unclear. V dropped 4 bases and J dropped 2 bases, with 12 bases sitting between them. CDR1 MDHEN and CDR2 SYDVKM come from the germline V gene. CDR3 length equals 14 residues. As DNA, the CDR3 is TGTGCCAGCAGTTCCCCCAGCACGGCCTACGAGCAGTACTTC. Its protein is CASSSPSTAYEQYF.

This chain uses TRBV11-3 with TRBJ2-2; 12 bases align to TRBD1. Germline V gene sequence: CDR1 SGHNT, CDR2 YENEEA. After removal of 5 bases from V and 4 bases from J, the junction contained 11 bases not matched to a gene. CDR3 length: 18 amino acids. CDR3 nucleotides: TGTGCCAGCAGCCCGTCTACCGGGACAGGGGGCGTCACCGGGGAGCTGTTTTTT. Protein product: CASSPSTGTGGVTGELFF.

This clone was seen just once. The V and J genes are TRBV28 and TRBJ2-6, with D possibly being TRBD2 (6 bases). The CDR3 covers 16 residues. The germline V gene encodes CDR1 MDHEN and CDR2 SYDVKM. V was trimmed by 4 bases and J by 0 bases, leaving 10 bases between them. The CDR3 loop reads CASSSGLFSGANVLTF. The CDR3 region has the DNA TGTGCCAGCAGTTCGGGACTCTTCTCTGGGGCCAACGTCCTGACTTTC.

The chain recombines TRBV7-8 with TRBJ2-2; 11 bases line up with TRBD2. The V gene end was trimmed by 5 bases and the J gene end by 7 bases; junction bases not matched to a gene: 6. CDR1 is SGHVS, CDR2 FQNEAQ, per germline. The CDR3 loop spans 15 amino acids. The CDR3 is CASSISGRAGGELFF. In nucleotides, the CDR3 is TGTGCCAGCAGCATTAGCGGGAGGGCTGGCGGGGAGCTGTTTTTT.

This rearrangement joins TRBV30 to TRBJ1-2; TRBD1 might be the D (5 bases). The CDR3 has 14 amino acids. Trimming pared 4 bases from V and 4 bases from J, leaving 16 bases between. Germline V gives CDR1 GTSNPN, CDR2 SVGIG (reference sequence). Here the CDR3 reads CAWTDGYRGYGYTF. The CDR3 nucleotides read TGTGCCTGGACCGACGGATATAGGGGCTATGGCTACACCTTC.

This clone was seen once. The gene calls are TRBV30 and TRBJ1-3; TRBD1 matches at 10 bases. With 3 bases clipped from V and 7 bases from J, the junction kept 0 bases outside the gene matches. CDR1 GTSNPN and CDR2 SVGIG come from the germline V gene (reference sequence). The CDR3 is made up of 12 amino acids. This CDR3 reads CAWRDRGNTIYF. The CDR3 nucleotides read TGTGCCTGGAGGGACAGGGGGAACACCATATATTTT.

The J gene is TRBJ2-2, the V gene TRBV30; 7 bases fit TRBD2. The V and J ends lost 0 bases and 3 bases, in that order; junction bases with no gene match: 7. The germline V gene encodes CDR1 GTSNPN and CDR2 SVGIG (reference sequence). The CDR3 is made up of 16 amino acids. Written as DNA, the CDR3 is TGTGCCTGGAGTGTTCGTTGGGGAGGGCACACCGGGGAGCTGTTTTTT. Amino acid sequence: CAWSVRWGGHTGELFF.

The chain uses TRBV4-1 and TRBJ2-2; TRBD1 aligns across 8 bases. The CDR3 consists of 20 residues. Trimming at V came to 0 bases and at J to 0 bases, leaving 12 bases not matched to a gene. Germline V gene sequence: CDR1 MGHRA, CDR2 YSYEKL. The CDR3 DNA reads as TGCGCCAGCAGCCAAGAACCTCCTCCCGGGACAGGCCCGAACACCGGGGAGCTGTTTTTT. Amino acids: CASSQEPPPGTGPNTGELFF.

This chain uses TRBV19 with TRBJ1-1, with D tentatively TRBD1 (6 bases). This CDR3 is built from 15 residues. Germline V gene sequence: CDR1 LNHDA, CDR2 SQIVND (reference sequence). V was pared by 1 base and J by 1 base, with 10 bases between. DNA of the CDR3: TGTGCCAGTAGTATAGGAACAGGGACGAACACTGAAGCTTTCTTT. It translates to CASSIGTGTNTEAFF.

The rearrangement joins TRBV10-3 to TRBJ2-1, with 8 bases fitting TRBD2. This CDR3 spans 14 amino acids. With V trimmed by 4 bases and J by 7 bases, 6 bases remained unmatched. Germline V gene data show CDR1 as ENHRY and CDR2 as SYGVKD. CDR3 sequence reads: CAISVTASGNEQFF. The CDR3 nucleotides read TGTGCCATCAGTGTTACAGCTAGCGGGAATGAGCAGTTCTTC.